A selection of T cell receptor beta chains follows, all from one sample in a study of CD8 T cells in Susac syndrome. Each CDR3 protein is one row after TCRdb ran MiXCR on the immunoSEQ multiplex PCR reads. This table has around 130,000 distinct CDR3 sequences, around 96% appearing once. Sequences were obtained from CD4+ T cells from PBMCs. The receptors originated from a human donor with Susac syndrome. The CDR3 runs from the conserved cysteine through the conserved F or W.

j_call cdr3_length v_call cdr3_aa
TRBJ2-3 16 TRBV28 CASSLFGQGITDTQYF
TRBJ1-1 14 TRBV20-1 CSARDPGMNTEAFF
TRBJ1-5 19 TRBV20-1 CSAIPYYRDKRGENQPQHF
TRBJ2-3 15 TRBV10-3 CATGSQGMGQNTQYF
TRBJ2-1 14 TRBV5-1 CASSRAGVDNEQFF
TRBJ2-1 12 TRBV10-3 CAIRSGEGEQFF
TRBJ2-5 14 TRBV7-2 CASSSQTGEETQYF
TRBJ2-7 15 TRBV7-9 CASSHPGLAGGEQYF
TRBJ2-7 11 TRBV28 CASSTRENQYF
TRBJ2-1 13 TRBV6-6 CASRGTSGTEQFF
TRBJ1-1 12 TRBV20-1 CSARLGNTEAFF
TRBJ1-1 12 TRBV19 CASSGRYTEAFF
TRBJ2-2 16 TRBV27 CASSSTGTGAIGELFF
TRBJ1-5 14 TRBV3-1 CASSQDWGSQPQHF
TRBJ2-2 17 TRBV9 CASSPYGRQGNTGELFF
TRBJ1-1 14 TRBV5-6 CASSSRVGGTEAFF
TRBJ2-5 14 TRBV29-1 CSIGLGLRGETQYF
TRBJ2-7 15 TRBV30 CAWSGIVAGASEQYF
TRBJ1-2 15 TRBV20-1 CSAEDRNGRDYGYTF
TRBJ2-6 17 TRBV7-9 CASSSTSGRGGANVLTF
TRBJ2-1 14 TRBV7-3 CASSLAGGINEQFF
TRBJ2-1 15 TRBV27 CASSLREGIYNEQFF
TRBJ2-2 15 TRBV7-9 CASSPGGTVTGELFF
TRBJ2-7 14 TRBV5-1 CASSSGDLTYEQYF
TRBJ2-5 13 TRBV12-3/TRBV12-4 CATSDRAVETQYF
TRBJ1-2 15 TRBV27 CASSLSLAGSYGYTF
TRBJ2-7 14 TRBV20-1 CSARNERASYEQYF
TRBJ2-3 17 TRBV5-4 CASSTLLSSGATDTQYF
TRBJ2-7 14 TRBV29-1 CSVEWTGRRYEQYF
TRBJ2-2 15 TRBV29-1 CSVEGLAGDSGELFF
TRBJ2-7 12 TRBV5-4 CASGQGAYEQYF
TRBJ2-7 15 TRBV5-4 CASSLAPGLAGEQYF
TRBJ1-2 13 TRBV19 CASTQGRGYGYTF
TRBJ2-6 15 TRBV15 CATVDRPRGANVLTF
TRBJ2-1 14 TRBV9 CASSVAVSYNEQFF
TRBJ2-5 13 TRBV6-5 CASRTRGQETQYF
TRBJ2-5 15 TRBV18 CASSPRRPSQETQYF
TRBJ2-7 15 TRBV3-1 CASSQGAGQFYEQYF
TRBJ1-1 12 TRBV3-1 CASSFSTTEAFF
TRBJ1-5 14 TRBV12-3/TRBV12-4 CASSPAGDVQPQHF
TRBJ1-1 15 TRBV9 CASSGRGHRNTEAFF
TRBJ2-5 12 TRBV29-1 CSVVGVQETQYF
TRBJ1-4 14 TRBV28 CASSSTGGAEKLFF
TRBJ2-7 11 TRBV7-8 CASSALDEQYF
TRBJ2-7 15 TRBV5-1 CASSLPLRGNYEQYF
TRBJ2-5 17 TRBV3-1 CASSPSPPGGGQETQYF
TRBJ2-3 14 TRBV6-5 CASSYSRVTDTQYF
TRBJ1-1 13 TRBV7-3 CASSLEGRTEAFF
TRBJ2-7 15 TRBV25-1 CASSESTGGSYEQYF
TRBJ2-1 14 TRBV15 CATSRDPSGREQFF
TRBJ2-5 15 TRBV6-1 CASREAGTTVETQYF
TRBJ2-6 15 TRBV28 CASSPQGYGANVLTF
TRBJ2-7 15 TRBV29-1 CSVQQGTSGNYEQYF